Listed here is a single TCR beta chain. Its antigen is not yet known. Per-base qualities were not stored, and no clone one base away is much larger. These data originate in a study of shared clonotypes between healthy human individuals (dated by TCRdb to the early 2020s). Regarding the research as a whole: The cohort comprised two women and a few men aged 18 to 49 years. Per donor, leukapheresis produced somewhere between about 0.85 and 9.5 billion PBMCs. The study deeply sequenced blood TCR repertoires of five healthy adults to estimate repertoire size and the extent of clonotype sharing between individuals. For each donor, three plates each were used for CD4 naive and CD4 memory, two plates were used for CD8 naive, and one plate was used for CD8 memory. Different laboratories and diverse techniques were used to prepare libraries and sequence TCR repertoires, to increase sequencing depth and limit assay-specific biases.

Using the deep immunoSEQ assay, multiplex PCR amplified TCR CDR3 regions from genomic DNA. For each cell subset, the extracted genomic DNA was distributed evenly across all wells of several immunoSEQ 96-well plates, and each plate served as one replicate. Each replicate PCR for sorted subsets received roughly 0.2 ug genomic DNA, equal to roughly 30,000 T cell genomes. The purified libraries were quantified using a Qubit 3.0 fluorometer, sized with a Bioanalyzer 2100, and then quantified again using the KAPA Library Quantification kit. Each immunoSEQ 96-well plate was sequenced on its own single-read 150-cycle Illumina NextSeq 550 flow cell. Processing in the source paper ran as follows. The immunoSEQ output contained only junctional sequences without quality scores, so filtering could not match that applied to full-length reads. Sequences were annotated with PyIR, a Python wrapper for IgBLAST v1.9, and V/J genes and CDR3 were assigned using IMGT germline references. Reads were removed for weak V/J assignments (E-value above 1e-6), missing CDR3, stop codons, out-of-frame junctions, or ambiguous translated residues. A V3J clonotype was defined by an identical inferred V gene, J gene, and CDR3 amino acid sequence. To compute the percentage overlap between repertoires, the number of shared unique clonotypes was divided by the size of the smaller repertoire. Three approaches were used to assess repertoire richness: RTK rarefaction, the Chao1 estimator, and Recon v2.1 estimates of unobserved clonotypes. Generation probabilities for all TCRbeta clonotypes obtained by the gDNA method from several donors were computed using OLGA. Not all clones reach the TCRdb copy of this immuneACCESS table, which keeps in-frame sequences only. Checked studies attribute under half of the gap to unresolved V genes and leave the rest unexplained. The DNA gave D and trimming, while V, J and clone size come from that table. The sample table holds 2 million to 3 million clones, of which 90% to 95% were seen once. The ten largest clones take up roughly 0.15% of the sample.

The CDR3 runs 14 amino acids, cysteine and phenylalanine included. Of all the DNA, just the CDR3 is kept, 42 bases in frame from base 1. V and J are trimmed by 4 bases and 5 bases, and the gene matches miss 7 bases of the junction. In the germline V gene, CDR1 corresponds to SQVTM and CDR2 to ANQGSEA. Study-wide conclusions, independent of this receptor: Larger estimated clonotype richness was generally found for naive subsets than for memory subsets. Pairwise subsampling led to the expectation that sequencing depth would affect the degree of clonotype sharing among donors. The small number of donors limited the genetic and exposure-history diversity represented. Rarefaction of sorted-subset datasets indicated incomplete sequencing despite the large sequencing depth. Sampling was restricted to blood, and TCR repertoires in tissue are likely to differ from TCR repertoires in blood. Across a handful of donors, around 5% of naive CD4, approximately 4% of naive CD8, roughly 2.2% of memory CD4, and approximately 0.4% of memory CD8 clonotypes were shared. Compared with non-shared clonotypes, clonotypes shared by all four sorted-subset donors had higher generation probabilities.

Donors were healthy HIV-negative adults with no recently reported acute infections or vaccinations. Every donor was a Caucasian adult living in Nashville, Tennessee, USA. CD4+ T cells were enriched by magnetic negative selection, after which naive cells were positively selected on CD45RA and the negative fraction was taken as the memory subset. Blood was collected by leukapheresis, and PBMCs were isolated by Ficoll-Histopaque density gradient centrifugation and then cryopreserved in liquid nitrogen vapor phase. Analytical flow cytometry was used to check the purity and quantity of each magnetically sorted T cell population. Genomic DNA was isolated from each sorted fraction and quantified by UV absorbance on a Nanodrop 2000c.

The source material was naive CD4+ T cells sorted from blood. What this sample's cell subset or site label stands for: CD45RA+ positively selected. The chain is assembled from TRBV29-1 and TRBJ2-5, with 10 middle bases fitting TRBD2. The clonotype originates from a man younger than 35 in good health. The DNA is TGCAGCGTTGTAGCTAGCGGGAGTGGGGAGACCCAGTACTTC. The resulting protein is CSVVASGSGETQYF.